Listed below are T cell receptor beta chains from one sample, sequenced in a study of vaccination effects on CD4 cells after COVID-19. Sequencing was performed with immunoSEQ multiplex PCR; in TCRdb, only in-frame clones are kept and a portion is missing. The data show about 19,000 clones, around 76% seen once. The antigens of these receptors remain unknown. Sample: CD4+ T cells from PBMCs cultured with SARS-CoV-2 spike peptides, taken before COVID-19 vaccination. The receptors stem from a human donor who had a prior SARS-CoV-2 infection. The CDR3 runs from the conserved cysteine through the conserved F or W. The D gene is left open where the match is weak. Only some rows state a clone size, as once, few, many or a class for expanded clones.

clone size: .
D gene: .
V gene: TRBV5-5
J gene: TRBJ2-4
CDR3 protein: CASSLGVAKNIQYF
CDR3 DNA: TGTGCCAGCAGTTTAGGGGTAGCCAAAAACATTCAGTACTTC

clone size: .
D gene: TRBD2
V gene: TRBV3-1/TRBV3-2
J gene: TRBJ2-2
CDR3 protein: CASSQDMGLAGAAAAGELFF
CDR3 DNA: TGTGCCAGCAGCCAAGATATGGGCCTAGCGGGGGCAGCAGCGGCCGGGGAGCTGTTTTTT

clone size: .
D gene: .
V gene: TRBV18
J gene: TRBJ1-6
CDR3 protein: CASSPRGRRDSPLHF
CDR3 DNA: TGTGCCAGCTCACCACGGGGCAGGAGGGATTCACCCCTCCACTTT

clone size: .
D gene: .
V gene: TRBV27
J gene: TRBJ2-5
CDR3 protein: CASRRQGGETQYF
CDR3 DNA: TGTGCCAGCAGACGACAGGGAGGAGAGACCCAGTACTTC

clone size: once
D gene: TRBD1
V gene: TRBV10-1
J gene: TRBJ1-1
CDR3 protein: CASIFFPRTGGMNTEAFF
CDR3 DNA: TGCGCCAGCATCTTTTTTCCCCGGACAGGGGGGATGAACACTGAAGCTTTCTTT

clone size: .
D gene: TRBD1
V gene: TRBV19
J gene: TRBJ1-1
CDR3 protein: CASIRQGAPGTEAFF
CDR3 DNA: TGTGCCAGTATCAGACAGGGGGCGCCGGGCACTGAAGCTTTCTTT

clone size: .
D gene: .
V gene: TRBV5-1
J gene: TRBJ2-7
CDR3 protein: CASSSPENAYEQYF
CDR3 DNA: TGCGCCAGCAGCTCGCCAGAAAACGCCTACGAGCAGTACTTC

clone size: .
D gene: TRBD1
V gene: TRBV6-5
J gene: TRBJ1-5
CDR3 protein: CASGPTGGGNQPQHF
CDR3 DNA: TGTGCCAGCGGGCCGACAGGGGGCGGTAATCAGCCCCAGCATTTT

clone size: few
D gene: TRBD1
V gene: TRBV30
J gene: TRBJ2-7
CDR3 protein: CATGTVEQYF
CDR3 DNA: TGTGCCACCGGGACAGTCGAGCAGTACTTC

clone size: .
D gene: .
V gene: TRBV18
J gene: TRBJ2-3
CDR3 protein: CASSPGGQHTDTQYF
CDR3 DNA: TGTGCCAGCTCACCCGGCGGACAGCACACAGATACGCAGTATTTT

clone size: .
D gene: TRBD2
V gene: TRBV5-1
J gene: TRBJ2-3
CDR3 protein: CASSVSGGGTDTQYF
CDR3 DNA: TGCGCCAGCAGCGTTAGCGGGGGGGGCACAGATACGCAGTATTTT

clone size: .
D gene: TRBD1
V gene: TRBV5-1
J gene: TRBJ2-5
CDR3 protein: CASSLGDRGNRETQYF
CDR3 DNA: TGCGCCAGCAGCTTGGGGGACAGGGGAAATCGAGAGACCCAGTACTTC

clone size: .
D gene: .
V gene: TRBV5-8
J gene: TRBJ2-4
CDR3 protein: CASSLAPGNIQYF
CDR3 DNA: TGTGCCAGCAGCTTGGCCCCAGGGAACATTCAGTACTTC

clone size: .
D gene: TRBD2
V gene: TRBV5-1
J gene: TRBJ2-7
CDR3 protein: CASSLEVFAGEAYEQYF
CDR3 DNA: TGCGCCAGCAGCTTGGAGGTTTTTGCGGGAGAGGCCTACGAGCAGTACTTC

clone size: .
D gene: .
V gene: TRBV5-4
J gene: TRBJ2-3
CDR3 protein: CASSPTGEDGDTQYF
CDR3 DNA: TGTGCCAGCAGCCCAACGGGGGAGGACGGAGATACGCAGTATTTT

clone size: .
D gene: TRBD2
V gene: TRBV10-3
J gene: TRBJ2-1
CDR3 protein: CAISSAGAINEQFF
CDR3 DNA: TGTGCCATCAGTTCGGCGGGAGCTATAAATGAGCAGTTCTTC

clone size: .
D gene: TRBD1
V gene: TRBV7-9
J gene: TRBJ1-2
CDR3 protein: CASSLDTGANYGYTF
CDR3 DNA: TGTGCCAGCAGCTTAGATACAGGGGCTAACTATGGCTACACCTTC

clone size: few
D gene: .
V gene: TRBV11-3
J gene: TRBJ2-1
CDR3 protein: CASSALDRSYNEQFF
CDR3 DNA: TGTGCCAGCAGCGCGCTAGATCGGTCCTACAATGAGCAGTTCTTC

clone size: .
D gene: TRBD2
V gene: TRBV9
J gene: TRBJ2-1
CDR3 protein: CASSSSGLAGQLYNEQFF
CDR3 DNA: TGTGCCAGCAGCTCGAGCGGACTAGCGGGACAACTGTACAATGAGCAGTTCTTC

clone size: .
D gene: .
V gene: TRBV2
J gene: TRBJ1-5
CDR3 protein: CASSDLGLSNQPQHF
CDR3 DNA: TGTGCCAGCAGTGACCTAGGGCTGAGCAATCAGCCCCAGCATTTT

clone size: .
D gene: .
V gene: TRBV11-3
J gene: TRBJ2-7
CDR3 protein: CASSLDPGFHDEQYF
CDR3 DNA: TGTGCCAGCAGCTTGGACCCGGGTTTTCATGACGAGCAGTACTTC

clone size: .
D gene: .
V gene: TRBV4-1
J gene: TRBJ2-1
CDR3 protein: CASRIGLTSYNEQFF
CDR3 DNA: TGCGCCAGCAGGATAGGATTAACATCCTACAATGAGCAGTTCTTC

clone size: .
D gene: .
V gene: TRBV2
J gene: TRBJ2-7
CDR3 protein: CASSRQRPPYEQYF
CDR3 DNA: TGTGCCAGCAGCCGACAGAGACCTCCCTACGAGCAGTACTTC

clone size: .
D gene: .
V gene: TRBV12-3/TRBV12-4
J gene: TRBJ2-1
CDR3 protein: CASSLIQVREQFF
CDR3 DNA: TGTGCCAGCAGTTTAATCCAGGTTAGGGAGCAGTTCTTC

clone size: few
D gene: .
V gene: TRBV6-4
J gene: TRBJ2-3
CDR3 protein: CASSVRETDTQYF
CDR3 DNA: TGTGCCAGCAGTGTCCGGGAGACAGATACGCAGTATTTT

clone size: .
D gene: TRBD1
V gene: TRBV2
J gene: TRBJ1-4
CDR3 protein: CASSQDRERLFF
CDR3 DNA: TGTGCCAGCAGCCAAGACAGGGAGAGACTGTTTTTT

clone size: .
D gene: TRBD1
V gene: TRBV27
J gene: TRBJ2-7
CDR3 protein: CASSSYTGGAYEQYF
CDR3 DNA: TGTGCCAGCAGTTCTTATACAGGGGGAGCCTACGAGCAGTACTTC

clone size: .
D gene: TRBD1
V gene: TRBV18
J gene: TRBJ2-1
CDR3 protein: CASSPRGTGSSYNEQFF
CDR3 DNA: TGTGCCAGCTCACCAAGAGGGACAGGCAGCTCCTACAATGAGCAGTTCTTC

clone size: .
D gene: .
V gene: TRBV3-1/TRBV3-2
J gene: TRBJ2-5
CDR3 protein: CASSQGFTNTWETQYF
CDR3 DNA: TGTGCCAGCAGCCAGGGATTTACTAACACGTGGGAGACCCAGTACTTC

clone size: .
D gene: .
V gene: TRBV27
J gene: TRBJ2-2
CDR3 protein: CASRPTTGELFF
CDR3 DNA: TGTGCCAGCAGACCTACCACCGGGGAGCTGTTTTTT

clone size: .
D gene: TRBD1
V gene: TRBV5-1
J gene: TRBJ2-7
CDR3 protein: CASSTETGDNEQYF
CDR3 DNA: TGCGCCAGCAGCACCGAAACAGGGGATAACGAGCAGTACTTC

clone size: .
D gene: .
V gene: TRBV6-5
J gene: TRBJ1-5
CDR3 protein: CASSWGSIQPQHF
CDR3 DNA: TGTGCCAGCAGTTGGGGGAGTATACAGCCCCAGCATTTT

clone size: .
D gene: .
V gene: TRBV7-3
J gene: TRBJ2-1
CDR3 protein: CASSLAGLTRQFF
CDR3 DNA: TGTGCCAGCAGCTTAGCCGGACTTACCCGGCAGTTCTTC

clone size: .
D gene: TRBD1
V gene: TRBV7-3
J gene: TRBJ1-5
CDR3 protein: CASSLDRGRDSNQPQHF
CDR3 DNA: TGTGCCAGCAGCTTGGACAGGGGTAGGGATAGCAATCAGCCCCAGCATTTT

clone size: .
D gene: .
V gene: TRBV12-3/TRBV12-4
J gene: TRBJ1-4
CDR3 protein: CASSLYTNEKLFF
CDR3 DNA: TGTGCCAGCAGTTTATATACCAATGAAAAACTGTTTTTT

clone size: .
D gene: .
V gene: TRBV19
J gene: TRBJ2-3
CDR3 protein: CASSKQGTDTQYF
CDR3 DNA: TGTGCCAGTAGTAAACAGGGCACCGATACGCAGTATTTT

clone size: .
D gene: .
V gene: TRBV2
J gene: TRBJ2-1
CDR3 protein: CASLRGAHNEQFF
CDR3 DNA: TGTGCCAGCCTCCGGGGGGCCCACAATGAGCAGTTCTTC

clone size: .
D gene: .
V gene: TRBV5-1
J gene: TRBJ1-2
CDR3 protein: CASSLDREGRGYTF
CDR3 DNA: TGCGCCAGCAGCTTGGACAGGGAAGGAAGGGGCTACACCTTC

clone size: .
D gene: .
V gene: TRBV28
J gene: TRBJ1-1
CDR3 protein: CASSSPSGARDTEAFF
CDR3 DNA: TGTGCCAGCAGCTCCCCCAGCGGCGCACGGGACACTGAAGCTTTCTTT

clone size: .
D gene: TRBD1
V gene: TRBV5-1
J gene: TRBJ2-5
CDR3 protein: CASSYGQASGTQYF
CDR3 DNA: TGCGCCAGCAGCTACGGACAGGCGTCGGGGACCCAGTACTTC

clone size: .
D gene: .
V gene: TRBV19
J gene: TRBJ1-2
CDR3 protein: CASSPVTRVNGYTF
CDR3 DNA: TGTGCCAGTAGCCCCGTGACCAGGGTTAATGGCTACACCTTC

clone size: .
D gene: TRBD1
V gene: TRBV11-1
J gene: TRBJ2-7
CDR3 protein: CASSLAFGQGADEQYF
CDR3 DNA: TGTGCCAGCAGCTTAGCGTTTGGACAGGGGGCCGACGAGCAGTACTTC

clone size: .
D gene: TRBD2
V gene: TRBV7-7
J gene: TRBJ2-3
CDR3 protein: CASSLAGHTDTQYF
CDR3 DNA: TGTGCTAGCAGCTTAGCGGGACACACAGATACGCAGTATTTT

clone size: few
D gene: TRBD1
V gene: TRBV5-1
J gene: TRBJ2-2
CDR3 protein: CASSWGDRDDTGELFF
CDR3 DNA: TGCGCCAGCAGCTGGGGGGACAGGGACGACACCGGGGAGCTGTTTTTT